Below, 11 T cell receptor beta chains from the same sample are listed, as sequenced in a study of T cell changes during pregnancy in multiple sclerosis. The data were produced by immunoSEQ multiplex PCR, yet TCRdb's version contains in-frame clones alone and is incomplete. The sample shows 69,000 or so clones, over 75% of them seen only once. The sample in question was CD4+ T cells from peripheral blood mononuclear cells, obtained in the third trimester of pregnancy. Receptors originate from a female donor in good health, enrolled as a control in a pregnancy study.

The V gene is TRBV7-8, the J gene TRBJ1-2; unclear D gene. V was trimmed by 3 bases and J by 0 bases, leaving 8 bases between them. Germline lookup yields CDR1 SGHVS and CDR2 FQNEAQ. This CDR3 contains 14 residues. The CDR3 nucleotides are TGTGCCAGCAGCTTGAGTGAAGCTAACTATGGCTACACCTTC. As protein: CASSLSEANYGYTF.

The V call is TRBV4-1, the J call TRBJ1-2; 7 nucleotides match TRBD1. CDR1 is MGHRA and CDR2 is YSYEKL in the germline V gene. V lost 0 bases to trimming and J lost 4 bases; unmatched junction nucleotides: 8. This CDR3 contains 16 residues. The CDR3 coding sequence is TGCGCCAGCAGCCAAGACCCGGGACAGAGCTTCTATGGCTACACCTTC. Translated, it gives CASSQDPGQSFYGYTF.

This rearrangement joins TRBV7-8 to TRBJ2-2, with TRBD1 as a possible D gene (5 bases). From germline, CDR1 is SGHVS and CDR2 FQNEAQ. The CDR3 runs 16 residues. Between the trimmed V and J ends, which lost 2 bases and 0 bases, there was a span of 10 bases. CDR3 protein: CASSLWTNANTGELFF. The DNA for the CDR3 is TGTGCCAGCAGCTTATGGACAAACGCGAACACCGGGGAGCTGTTTTTT.

This chain connects TRBV5-5 to TRBJ2-3; D may be TRBD2 (5 bases). The V and J ends lost 4 bases and 1 base respectively, with 13 bases between them. CDR1 is SGHKS, CDR2 YYEKEE, per germline (reference sequence). This CDR3 is built from 15 residues. In DNA form, the CDR3 reads TGTGCCAGCAGCGTCGTCGGACTGGGCACAGATACGCAGTATTTT. It encodes CASSVVGLGTDTQYF.

V is TRBV19 and J is TRBJ1-2, with TRBD1 matching over 8 bases. J was trimmed by 5 bases and V by 5 bases; bases with no gene match: 10. The CDR3 has 15 residues. Per germline, CDR1 LNHDA and CDR2 SQIVND (reference sequence). CDR3 in DNA: TGTGCCAGTAGTCCCCTGACCGGGACAGGTTATGGCTACACCTTC. This codes for CASSPLTGTGYGYTF.

This chain joins TRBV4-2 and TRBJ2-1; 11 positions match TRBD2. Germline trimming cut 0 bases from V and 4 bases from J; bases unmatched to any gene: 8. The CDR3 consists of 18 residues. Per the germline V gene, CDR1 is LGHNA and CDR2 is YNFKEQ. This CDR3 is CASSQDLTSGGYYNEQFF. In DNA form, the CDR3 reads TGTGCCAGCAGCCAAGATTTAACTAGCGGGGGTTATTACAATGAGCAGTTCTTC.

V is TRBV19 and J is TRBJ1-2; D gene unclear. Germline V CDR1 and CDR2: LNHDA, SQIVND (reference sequence). The CDR3 runs 13 residues. V dropped 1 base and J dropped 3 bases, with 6 bases sitting between them. The CDR3 loop is CASSIGEHYGYTF. Written as DNA, the CDR3 is TGTGCCAGTAGTATAGGAGAGCACTATGGCTACACCTTC.

The chain has TRBV2 and TRBJ2-3; 8 bases align to TRBD2. The CDR3 is 16 residues long. Looked up from germline, CDR1 is SNHLY and CDR2 is FYNNEI. V lost 7 bases, J lost 1 base, and 10 bases stayed unmatched. The CDR3 spells CASMWAGGAGTDTQYF. As DNA, the CDR3 is TGTGCCAGCATGTGGGCCGGGGGGGCGGGCACAGATACGCAGTATTTT.

This clone is a singleton in its sample. The chain carries TRBV18 and TRBJ1-2; D not certain. In germline, CDR1 is KGHSH, CDR2 LQKENI. The CDR3 is 15 residues long. V lost 1 base and J lost 0, with 9 bases in between. The CDR3 sequence: CASSPLKGANYGYTF. The CDR3 DNA sequence: TGTGCCAGCTCACCACTCAAGGGAGCTAACTATGGCTACACCTTC.

V is TRBV6-6 and J is TRBJ1-4, with no clear D. CDR3 length equals 15 residues. Looked up from germline, CDR1 is MNHNY and CDR2 is SVGAGI (reference sequence). V was cut by 8 bases and J by 0 bases, with 13 bases left in between. CDR3 sequence (DNA): TGTGCCAGCCTACTTTCATCCGCAACTAATGAAAAACTGTTTTTT. Translated: CASLLSSATNEKLFF.

The chain recombines TRBV7-2 with TRBJ1-6; D is undetermined. Germline values: CDR1 SGHTA, CDR2 FQGNSA. Deletions cut 2 bases from V and 14 bases from J, with 13 bases between. CDR3 size: 13 residues. CDR3 bases: TGTGCCAGCAGCTTACGGACGGAGGAATCCCTCCACTTT. Encoded protein: CASSLRTEESLHF.